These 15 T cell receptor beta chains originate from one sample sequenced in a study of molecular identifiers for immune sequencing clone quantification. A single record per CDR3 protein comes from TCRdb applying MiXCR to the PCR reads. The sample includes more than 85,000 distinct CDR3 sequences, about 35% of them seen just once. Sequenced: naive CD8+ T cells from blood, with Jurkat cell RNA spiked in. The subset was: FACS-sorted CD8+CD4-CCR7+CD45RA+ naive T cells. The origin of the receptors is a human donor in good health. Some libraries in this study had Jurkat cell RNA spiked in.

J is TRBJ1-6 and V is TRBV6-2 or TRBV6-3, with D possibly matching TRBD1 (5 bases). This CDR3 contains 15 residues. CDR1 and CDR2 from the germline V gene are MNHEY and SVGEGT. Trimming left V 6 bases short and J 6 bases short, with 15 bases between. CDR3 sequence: CASSLGGVVNSPLHF. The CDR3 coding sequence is TGTGCCAGCAGCCTCGGAGGGGTCGTTAATTCACCCCTCCACTTT.

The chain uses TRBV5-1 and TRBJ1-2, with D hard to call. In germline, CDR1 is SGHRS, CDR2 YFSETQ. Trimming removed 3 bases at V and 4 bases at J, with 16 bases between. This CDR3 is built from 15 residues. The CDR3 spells CASSSILGLSYGYTF. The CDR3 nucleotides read TGCGCCAGCAGCTCAATTCTAGGGTTGAGCTATGGCTACACCTTC.

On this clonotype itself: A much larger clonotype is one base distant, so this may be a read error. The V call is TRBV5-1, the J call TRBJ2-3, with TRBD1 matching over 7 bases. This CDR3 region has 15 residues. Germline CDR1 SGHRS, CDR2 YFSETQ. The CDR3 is CASSWAGGSTNTQYF. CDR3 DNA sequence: TGCGCCAGCAGCTGGGCAGGGGGAAGCACAAATACGCAGTATTTT.

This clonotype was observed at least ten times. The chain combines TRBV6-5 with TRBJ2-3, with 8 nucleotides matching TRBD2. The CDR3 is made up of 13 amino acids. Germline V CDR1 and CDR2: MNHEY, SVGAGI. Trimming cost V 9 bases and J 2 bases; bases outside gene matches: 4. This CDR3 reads CASTGGTTDTQYF. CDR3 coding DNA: TGTGCCAGTACGGGAGGGACCACAGATACGCAGTATTTT.

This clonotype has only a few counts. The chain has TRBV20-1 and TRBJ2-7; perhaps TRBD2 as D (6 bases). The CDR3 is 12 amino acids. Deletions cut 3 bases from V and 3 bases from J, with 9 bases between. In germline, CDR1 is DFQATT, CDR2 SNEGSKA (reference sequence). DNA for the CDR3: TGCAGTGCTAGGGACTACCACTACGAGCAGTACTTC. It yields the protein CSARDYHYEQYF.

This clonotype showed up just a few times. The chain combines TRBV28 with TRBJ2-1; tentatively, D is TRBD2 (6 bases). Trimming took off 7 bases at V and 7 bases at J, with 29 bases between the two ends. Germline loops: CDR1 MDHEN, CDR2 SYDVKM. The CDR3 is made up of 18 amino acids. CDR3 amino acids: CASIPGGVGGPRANEQFF. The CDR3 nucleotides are TGTGCCAGCATCCCCGGAGGCGTGGGAGGACCCCGAGCTAATGAGCAGTTCTTC.

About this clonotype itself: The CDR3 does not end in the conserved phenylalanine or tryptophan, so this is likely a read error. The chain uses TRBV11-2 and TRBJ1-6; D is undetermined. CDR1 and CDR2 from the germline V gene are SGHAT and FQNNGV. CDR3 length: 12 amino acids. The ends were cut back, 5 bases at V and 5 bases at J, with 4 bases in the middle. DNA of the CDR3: TGTGCCAGCAGCCGGAATAATTCACCCCTCCACAAT. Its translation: CASSRNNSPLHN.

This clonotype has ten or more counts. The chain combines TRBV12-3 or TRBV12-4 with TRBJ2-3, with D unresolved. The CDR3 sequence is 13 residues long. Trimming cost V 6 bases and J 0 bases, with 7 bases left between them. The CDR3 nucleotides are TGTGCCAGCAGCGCATCTAGCACAGATACGCAGTATTTT. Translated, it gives CASSASSTDTQYF.

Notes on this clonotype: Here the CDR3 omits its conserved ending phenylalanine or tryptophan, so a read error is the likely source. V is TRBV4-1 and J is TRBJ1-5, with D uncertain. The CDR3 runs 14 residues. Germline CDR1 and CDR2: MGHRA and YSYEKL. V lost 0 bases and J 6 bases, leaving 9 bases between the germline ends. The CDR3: CASSQEWNGQPQHI. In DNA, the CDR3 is TGCGCCAGCAGCCAAGAGTGGAATGGTCAGCCCCAGCATATT.

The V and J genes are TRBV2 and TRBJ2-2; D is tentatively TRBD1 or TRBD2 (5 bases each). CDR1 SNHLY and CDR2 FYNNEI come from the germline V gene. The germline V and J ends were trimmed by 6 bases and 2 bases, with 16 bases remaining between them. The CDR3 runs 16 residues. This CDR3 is CASSRGRTLNTGELFF. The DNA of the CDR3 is TGTGCCAGCAGCCGGGGTCGGACACTTAACACCGGGGAGCTGTTTTTT. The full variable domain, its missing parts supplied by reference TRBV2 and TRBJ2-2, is EPEVTQTPSHQVTQMGQEVILRCVPISNHLYFYWYRQILGQKVEFLVSFYNNEISEKSEIFDDQFSVERPDGSNFTLKIRSTKLEDSAMYFCASSRGRTLNTGELFFGEGSRLTVL.

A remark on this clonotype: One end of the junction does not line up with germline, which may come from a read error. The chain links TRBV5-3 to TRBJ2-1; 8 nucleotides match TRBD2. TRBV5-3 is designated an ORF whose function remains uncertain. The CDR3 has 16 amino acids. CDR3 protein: CASSSTSASPYNEQFF. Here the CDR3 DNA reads TGTGCCAGCAGCTCGACTAGCGCCAGTCCCTACAATGAGCAGTTCTTC.

The CDR3 DNA follows: TGTGCCAGCAGCTTAGTTTCTTTTGGGACTAGTAAGTCTGAGCAGTTCTTC. As protein: CASSLVSFGTSKSEQFF. The V call is TRBV11-2, the J call TRBJ2-1; 8 bases are a match to TRBD2. Losses at the gene ends were 1 base for V and 9 bases for J; bases not matched to a gene: 14. CDR1 and CDR2 from the germline V gene are SGHAT and FQNNGV. The CDR3 totals 17 residues. The full variable domain, rest sourced from reference TRBV11-2 and TRBJ2-1, is EAGVAQSPRYKIIEKRQSVAFWCNPISGHATLYWYQQILGQGPKLLIQFQNNGVVDDSQLPKDRFSAERLKGVDSTLKIQPAKLEDSAVYLCASSLVSFGTSKSEQFFGPGTRLTVL.

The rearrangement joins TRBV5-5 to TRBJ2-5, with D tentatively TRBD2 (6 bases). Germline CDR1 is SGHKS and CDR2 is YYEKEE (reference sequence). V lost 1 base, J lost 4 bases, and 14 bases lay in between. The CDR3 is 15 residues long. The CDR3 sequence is CASSLSGSGGETQYF. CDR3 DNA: TGTGCCAGCAGCTTGTCCGGGAGTGGTGGAGAGACCCAGTACTTC.

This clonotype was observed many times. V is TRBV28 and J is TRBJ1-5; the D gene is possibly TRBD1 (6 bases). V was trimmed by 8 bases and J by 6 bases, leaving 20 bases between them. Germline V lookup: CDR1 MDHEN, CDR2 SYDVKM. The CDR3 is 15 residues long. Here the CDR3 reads CASLSRGARIQPQHF. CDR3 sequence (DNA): TGTGCCAGCCTAAGCCGGGGGGCGAGAATTCAGCCCCAGCATTTT.

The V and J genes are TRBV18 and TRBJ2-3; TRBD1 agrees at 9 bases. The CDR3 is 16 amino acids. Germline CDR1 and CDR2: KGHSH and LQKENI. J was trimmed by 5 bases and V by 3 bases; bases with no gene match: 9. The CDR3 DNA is TGTGCCAGCTCACCCTCGAACAGGGGGCGTGGAGATACGCAGTATTTT. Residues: CASSPSNRGRGDTQYF.